Presented here are 29 T cell receptor beta chains from one specimen sequenced in a study of control samples from healthy donors and cancer patients. Sequencing used immunoSEQ multiplex PCR; TCRdb keeps in-frame clones, though not all of them. The profile shows 90,000 to 110,000 clones, approximately 90% of them singletons. Sequenced input: blood. All receptors come from a woman aged 45-60 years in good health.

The genes are TRBV6-2 or TRBV6-3 and TRBJ1-2; the match to TRBD1 covers 11 bases. The CDR3 is 15 residues long. J lost 4 bases, V lost 6 bases, and 7 bases had no gene match. Per the germline V gene, CDR1 is MNHEY and CDR2 is SVGEGT. This chain's CDR3 is CASSRGQGASYGYTF. As DNA, the CDR3 is TGTGCCAGCAGCCGTGGACAGGGGGCGTCCTATGGCTACACCTTC.

The chain couples TRBV7-2 to TRBJ2-1, with 7 bases identical to TRBD2. This CDR3 has 14 residues. Per the germline V gene, CDR1 is SGHTA and CDR2 is FQGNSA. V lost 1 base, J lost 14 bases, and 11 bases stayed unmatched. CDR3 residues: CASSLGGVAGGKFF. Written as DNA, the CDR3 is TGTGCCAGCAGCTTAGGAGGCGTAGCGGGTGGGAAGTTCTTC.

The CDR3 is CASSLIPPAGTQYF. CDR3 DNA sequence: TGTGCCAGCAGCTTAATCCCCCCAGCGGGTACGCAGTATTTT. The genes are TRBV7-2 and TRBJ2-3; D perhaps matches TRBD2 (6 bases). Germline values: CDR1 SGHTA, CDR2 FQGNSA. V was cut by 2 bases and J by 8 bases, with 14 bases left in between. This CDR3 region has 14 residues.

V is TRBV4-3 and J is TRBJ2-6, with TRBD2 matching 8 bases. V lost 4 bases and J lost 2; bases outside the gene matches: 10. CDR1 and CDR2 from the germline V gene are LGHNA and YSLEER. This CDR3 has 18 residues. For the CDR3, the DNA is TGCGCCAGCAGCCCAGGGAGCGGGAGAGGAGCTGGGGCCAACGTCCTGACTTTC. This sequence encodes CASSPGSGRGAGANVLTF.

The chain recombines TRBV3-1 (or the pseudogene TRBV3-2) with TRBJ1-4, with D unclear. This CDR3 region has 13 residues. Germline assignment: CDR1 LGHDT and CDR2 YNNKEL (reference sequence). V lost 2 bases to trimming and J lost 13 bases, with 14 bases between them. The CDR3 loop is CASSQPTGAGLFF. CDR3 coding DNA: TGTGCCAGCAGCCAACCAACCGGTGCGGGACTGTTTTTT.

The chain employs TRBV5-5 and TRBJ1-6; 9 bases fit TRBD1. J gave up 2 bases and V 0 bases, and 6 bases lay outside the gene matches. The CDR3 covers 18 residues. The germline V gene has CDR1 SGHKS and CDR2 YYEKEE (reference sequence). CDR3 protein: CASSLVPGQGTYNSPLHF. CDR3 bases: TGTGCCAGCAGCTTGGTTCCGGGACAGGGAACCTATAATTCACCCCTCCACTTT.

This clone has only one observation. V gene TRBV18 combines with J gene TRBJ2-3; perhaps TRBD1 as D (6 bases). Trimming removed 3 bases from V and 4 bases from J, with 11 bases in between. This CDR3 comprises 14 residues. Germline V gene data show CDR1 as KGHSH and CDR2 as LQKENI. The CDR3 reads CASSPPGVADTQYF. For the CDR3, the DNA is TGTGCCAGCTCACCCCCAGGGGTAGCAGATACGCAGTATTTT.

This chain uses TRBV7-9 with TRBJ2-5; D perhaps matches TRBD2 (8 bases). V was pared by 4 bases and J by 6 bases, with 27 bases between. Germline V gives CDR1 SEHNR, CDR2 FQNEAQ (reference sequence). CDR3 length: 18 amino acids. This CDR3 is CASSSRGQSGGRQKTQYF. CDR3 sequence (DNA): TGTGCCAGCAGCTCCAGGGGACAGAGCGGGGGCCGTCAGAAGACCCAGTACTTC.

The rearrangement joins TRBV27 to TRBJ2-3; D possibly corresponds to TRBD1 (5 bases). Germline CDR1 and CDR2: MNHEY and SMNVEV (reference sequence). This CDR3 contains 17 residues. V was shortened by 6 bases and J by 2 bases, with 21 bases between the two germline ends. The CDR3 DNA reads as TGTGCCAGCAGATTAAAACCCAGGTTAGGGGCCACAGATACGCAGTATTTT. It encodes CASRLKPRLGATDTQYF.

The chain recombines TRBV6-6 with TRBJ2-7; 10 bases agree with TRBD2. The CDR3 totals 14 residues. After removal of 7 bases from V and 0 bases from J, the junction contained 3 bases not matched to a gene. Germline V CDR1 and CDR2: MNHNY, SVGAGI (reference sequence). The CDR3 sequence is CASTQRGGSYEQYF. DNA for the CDR3: TGTGCCAGCACCCAGCGGGGGGGCTCCTACGAGCAGTACTTC.

This clone was seen a single time. This sequence joins TRBV3-1 (or the pseudogene TRBV3-2) and TRBJ2-1; D possibly matches TRBD1 or TRBD2 (6 bases each). This CDR3 spans 15 amino acids. V was pared by 5 bases and J by 3 bases, with 14 bases between. Looked up from germline, CDR1 is LGHDT and CDR2 is YNNKEL (reference sequence). The CDR3 bases are TGTGCCAGCAGCTTCAGAGGAGGGGGCTACAATGAGCAGTTCTTC. It translates to CASSFRGGGYNEQFF.

The chain joins TRBV19 to TRBJ2-3; the match to TRBD2 covers 11 bases. Unmatched junction bases numbered 6, after V lost 5 bases and J lost 2 bases. CDR1 and CDR2 from the germline V gene are LNHDA and SQIVND (reference sequence). The CDR3 runs 16 residues. The CDR3, as DNA: TGTGCCAGTAGTTTTGGACTAGCGGGTTACACAGATACGCAGTATTTT. Its translation is CASSFGLAGYTDTQYF.

The chain carries TRBV18 and TRBJ2-2; the D is unclear. The ends were cut back, 6 bases at V and 7 bases at J, with 6 bases in the middle. This CDR3 is 11 amino acids long. Germline values: CDR1 KGHSH, CDR2 LQKENI. This CDR3 is CASSLDGELFF. The CDR3 DNA sequence: TGTGCCAGCTCTCTCGACGGGGAGCTGTTTTTT.

V is TRBV5-6 and J is TRBJ2-7; no firm D call. Germline-derived CDR1 and CDR2 are SGHDT and YYEEEE. The CDR3 has 11 residues. Trimming took 4 bases from V and 2 from J, leaving 4 bases between them. CDR3 region: CASSLPYEQYF. CDR3 nucleotide sequence: TGTGCCAGCAGCCTCCCCTACGAGCAGTACTTC.

The J gene is TRBJ1-4, the V gene TRBV30, with D hard to call. Deletions cut 8 bases from V and 4 bases from J, with 17 bases between. The CDR3 contains 14 residues. Germline loops: CDR1 GTSNPN, CDR2 SVGIG (reference sequence). Here the CDR3 DNA reads TGTGCCGGCGTGGAGGAGGGTAGTAATGAAAAACTGTTTTTT. It yields the protein CAGVEEGSNEKLFF.

In this sample, this clone turned up a few times. V gene TRBV6-4 combines with J gene TRBJ2-1; 8 bases match TRBD2. The CDR3 is 15 amino acids. The germline gives CDR1 MRHNA, CDR2 SNTAGT. V trimming: 4 bases; J trimming: 9 bases; junction bases outside the gene matches: 11. CDR3 in amino acids: CASSVKAGENGEQFF. In DNA form, the CDR3 reads TGTGCCAGCAGTGTCAAAGCGGGAGAGAACGGTGAGCAGTTCTTC.

This rearrangement joins TRBV6-5 to TRBJ2-5, with 7 bases identical to TRBD1. This CDR3 comprises 13 residues. Germline CDR1 and CDR2: MNHEY and SVGAGI. With V trimmed by 8 bases and J by 4 bases, 7 bases remained unmatched. The CDR3 spells CASRMDRIETQYF. The CDR3, as DNA: TGTGCCAGCCGGATGGACAGGATAGAGACCCAGTACTTC.

The rearrangement uses TRBV19 and TRBJ1-5; 7 positions match TRBD1. This CDR3 is built from 17 residues. From germline, CDR1 is LNHDA and CDR2 SQIVND (reference sequence). The J segment lost 0 bases and the V segment lost 5 bases, leaving 10 bases of the junction unmatched. The DNA of the CDR3 is TGTGCCAGTAGTTCTTACAGGGGACTTTATAGCAATCAGCCCCAGCATTTT. This sequence encodes CASSSYRGLYSNQPQHF.

The genes are TRBV11-2 and TRBJ2-7; the D is unclear. Germline CDR1 reads SGHAT; CDR2 reads FQNNGV. The CDR3 contains 15 residues. V lost 3 bases and J 2 bases, leaving 14 bases between the germline ends. CDR3 sequence: CASSFTDILPYEQYF. For the CDR3, the DNA is TGTGCCAGCAGCTTTACAGACATTCTGCCCTACGAGCAGTACTTC.

The J gene is TRBJ2-3, the V gene TRBV7-9; D gene ambiguous. CDR3 length: 13 amino acids. The V end lost 1 base, the J end lost 6 bases, and 8 bases lay between the germline ends. The V gene's germline CDR1 is SEHNR and CDR2 FQNEAQ (reference sequence). This CDR3 is CASSLVWMDTQYF. The DNA of the CDR3 is TGTGCCAGCAGCTTAGTTTGGATGGATACGCAGTATTTT.

This clone was found once. This chain connects TRBV9 to TRBJ2-3, with TRBD2 matching over 9 bases. Germline V CDR1 and CDR2: SGDLS, YYNGEE. The CDR3 has 17 residues. The V gene end was trimmed by 1 base and the J gene end by 6 bases; junction bases not matched to a gene: 12. The CDR3 sequence is CASSVSVGTSNLDTQYF. DNA of the CDR3: TGTGCCAGCAGCGTAAGTGTCGGGACTAGCAATTTGGATACGCAGTATTTT.

CDR3 sequence (DNA): TGTGCCAGCAGTTTACGGCAGTCCGACGAGCAGTACTTC. Residues: CASSLRQSDEQYF. V is TRBV12-3 or TRBV12-4 and J is TRBJ2-7; D not resolved. The CDR3 is 13 residues long. V was cut by 2 bases and J by 5 bases, with 10 bases left in between.

The chain has TRBV5-1 and TRBJ1-1, with D perhaps matching TRBD1 (5 bases). Germline V gives CDR1 SGHRS, CDR2 YFSETQ. The V end lost 0 bases, the J end lost 5 bases, and 14 bases lay between the germline ends. This CDR3 is built from 15 residues. This CDR3 is CASSLAAGYVTEAFF. Written as DNA, the CDR3 is TGCGCCAGCAGCTTGGCCGCAGGGTATGTTACTGAAGCTTTCTTT. The entire variable domain, with the rest obtained from reference TRBV5-1 and TRBJ1-1, is as follows: KAGVTQTPRYLIKTRGQQVTLSCSPISGHRSVSWYQQTPGQGLQFLFEYFSETQRNKGNFPGRFSGRQFSNSRSEMNVSTLELGDSALYLCASSLAAGYVTEAFFGQGTRLTVV.

This sequence joins TRBV29-1 and TRBJ2-2, with D possibly being TRBD1 (5 bases). The germline V gene has CDR1 SQVTM and CDR2 ANQGSEA. V was pared by 0 bases and J by 7 bases, with 6 bases between. The CDR3 consists of 12 residues. CDR3 region: CSVEDQGGELFF. DNA for the CDR3: TGCAGCGTTGAAGATCAGGGCGGGGAGCTGTTTTTT.

The chain links TRBV7-2 to TRBJ1-2; D remains unclear. The CDR3 is 14 amino acids. V lost 5 bases to trimming and J lost 4 bases, with 14 bases between them. Germline-derived CDR1 and CDR2 are SGHTA and FQGNSA. Here the CDR3 DNA reads TGTGCCAGCAGCCCCCGCCGTATGGGCTATGGCTACACCTTC. Amino acid sequence: CASSPRRMGYGYTF.

The chain couples TRBV30 to TRBJ1-5, with TRBD1 identical over 7 bases. CDR1 and CDR2 from the germline V gene are GTSNPN and SVGIG (reference sequence). With V trimmed by 1 base and J by 3 bases, 12 bases remained unmatched. The CDR3 consists of 17 residues. The CDR3 sequence: CAWSAVTGPNSNQPQHF. The CDR3 DNA follows: TGTGCCTGGAGTGCGGTGACAGGGCCGAACTCCAATCAGCCCCAGCATTTT.

The rearrangement joins TRBV6-5 to TRBJ2-6; D may be TRBD2 (6 bases). V dropped 6 bases and J dropped 5 bases, with 14 bases sitting between them. The CDR3 covers 15 residues. From germline, CDR1 is MNHEY and CDR2 SVGAGI. The CDR3 bases are TGTGCCAGCAGGACCCGGGGGTCTAGGGCCAACGTCCTGACTTTC. This codes for CASRTRGSRANVLTF.

The chain employs TRBV7-2 and TRBJ2-5; D is uncertain. Germline V gene data show CDR1 as SGHTA and CDR2 as FQGNSA. The CDR3 contains 13 residues. The ends were cut back, 2 bases at V and 6 bases at J, with 10 bases in the middle. The CDR3: CASSLFKEKTQYF. The CDR3, as DNA: TGTGCCAGCAGCTTATTCAAAGAGAAGACCCAGTACTTC.

The rearrangement uses TRBV5-1 and TRBJ2-7, with D unresolved. CDR1 and CDR2 from the germline V gene are SGHRS and YFSETQ. V was clipped by 3 bases and J by 2 bases, with 3 bases between them. The CDR3 length is 11 residues. The CDR3 loop reads CASSSTYEQYF. The CDR3 nucleotides read TGCGCCAGCAGCTCCACCTACGAGCAGTACTTC.